The 8 T cell receptor beta chains below all came from one sample that was sequenced in a study of blood T cell repertoires in COVID-19. TCRdb keeps only in-frame clones here, not all; method: immunoSEQ multiplex PCR. The sample lists fewer than 250,000 clones; 86% were seen once. Sequenced material: PBMCs or T cells enriched from blood (not recorded which). The receptors originated from a woman aged 35 to 49 in a cohort exposed to, infected with or recovered from COVID-19 (not recorded which).

The chain uses TRBV3-1 (or the pseudogene TRBV3-2) and TRBJ1-2; D unclear. Deletions cut 0 bases from V and 8 bases from J, with 16 bases between. Per the germline V gene, CDR1 is LGHDT and CDR2 is YNNKEL (reference sequence). This CDR3 has 15 residues. The CDR3 nucleotides are TGTGCCAGCAGCCAAGATTTTACGGGGAAAGGCGGCTACACCTTC. It specifies CASSQDFTGKGGYTF.

The chain has TRBV5-1 and TRBJ1-6; D ambiguous. Between the trimmed V and J ends, which lost 0 bases and 10 bases, there was a span of 14 bases. The CDR3 consists of 15 residues. Germline assignment: CDR1 SGHRS and CDR2 YFSETQ. CDR3 loop: CASSLEGRGSSPLHF. The CDR3 bases are TGCGCCAGCAGCTTGGAAGGGCGCGGGTCCTCACCCCTCCACTTT. Full variable domain (outside the CDR3, taken from reference TRBV5-1 and TRBJ1-6): KAGVTQTPRYLIKTRGQQVTLSCSPISGHRSVSWYQQTPGQGLQFLFEYFSETQRNKGNFPGRFSGRQFSNSRSEMNVSTLELGDSALYLCASSLEGRGSSPLHFGNGTRLTVT.

This chain joins TRBV30 and TRBJ2-7, with a tentative D call TRBD1 (5 bases). V was trimmed by 5 bases and J by 4 bases, leaving 9 bases between them. The germline V gene has CDR1 GTSNPN and CDR2 SVGIG (reference sequence). The CDR3 has 11 residues. CDR3 residues: CAWGDSYEQYF. The CDR3 DNA sequence: TGTGCCTGGGGTGACAGTTACGAGCAGTACTTC.

The V gene is TRBV28, the J gene TRBJ1-4; 8 nucleotides match TRBD1. V shed 8 bases, J shed 6 bases, and the junction held 11 bases outside the gene matches. The CDR3 contains 15 residues. Germline V gene data show CDR1 as MDHEN and CDR2 as SYDVKM. The CDR3 spells CASVPGQVRDEKLFF. The CDR3 coding sequence is TGTGCCAGCGTCCCGGGACAGGTTCGGGATGAAAAACTGTTTTTT.

This chain links TRBV30 with TRBJ1-6; D is possibly TRBD1 (5 bases). The V gene's germline CDR1 is GTSNPN and CDR2 SVGIG (reference sequence). V was cut by 0 bases and J by 6 bases, with 12 bases left in between. This CDR3 spans 15 amino acids. The CDR3 bases are TGTGCCTGGAGTGTACAGGCAGCCCTTAATTCACCCCTCCACTTT. Translation: CAWSVQAALNSPLHF.

The V gene is TRBV2, the J gene TRBJ2-7; 8 bases map to TRBD2. With 6 bases clipped from V and 6 bases from J, the junction kept 13 bases outside the gene matches. Germline V CDR1 and CDR2: SNHLY, FYNNEI. The CDR3 is 15 residues long. In DNA form, the CDR3 reads TGTGCCAGCAGGACACAACTAGCGGCATTACGCGAGCAGTACTTC. It codes for CASRTQLAALREQYF.

V usage is TRBV27 and J usage is TRBJ1-5; tentative D call: TRBD1 (5 bases). The CDR3 length is 14 residues. The germline V gene encodes CDR1 MNHEY and CDR2 SMNVEV (reference sequence). V was trimmed by 3 bases and J by 4 bases, leaving 10 bases between them. CDR3 in amino acids: CASSLGLSNQPQHF. CDR3 bases: TGTGCCAGCAGTTTGGGACTTTCGAATCAGCCCCAGCATTTT.

The chain joins TRBV12-3 or TRBV12-4 to TRBJ1-1; D remains unclear. V lost 5 bases and J 11 bases, leaving 12 bases between the germline ends. This CDR3 has 11 residues. Here the CDR3 reads CASSNLGRAFF. In DNA, the CDR3 is TGTGCCAGCAGTAATCTTGGGAGGGCTTTCTTT.